This is a list of T cell receptor beta chains from one sample in a study of T cells in Graves' hyperthyroidism and ophthalmopathy. From the multiplex PCR reads, TCRdb called clonotypes with MiXCR, one entry per CDR3 protein. Altogether 550,000 to 850,000 distinct CDR3 sequences are present, 18% being singletons, with the ten largest covering about a sixth. The material sequenced was blood. The receptors shown here come from a woman in her forties or fifties with Graves' hyperthyroidism that later progressed to Graves' ophthalmopathy. The CDR3 runs from the conserved cysteine through the conserved F or W. D genes are given only for firm matches. Clone size is given for some rows only: seen once, a few or many times, or a class if the clone is expanded.

D gene	clone size	CDR3 length	J gene	V gene	CDR3 protein	CDR3 DNA
NA	NA	13	TRBJ2-7	TRBV3-1	CASSQEGWYEQYF	TGTGCCAGCAGCCAAGAAGGTTGGTACGAGCAGTACTTC
TRBD1	many	18	TRBJ1-4	TRBV3-1	CASSQQTGGLSTNEKLFF	TGTGCCAGCAGCCAACAGACAGGGGGACTATCAACTAATGAAAAACTGTTTTTT
NA	NA	14	TRBJ2-7	TRBV24-1	CATSASQGTGEQYF	TGTGCCACCAGTGCCTCACAGGGTACGGGCGAGCAGTACTTC
NA	many	15	TRBJ2-7	TRBV2	CASSGSRLASYEQYF	TGTGCCAGCAGTGGTAGTCGGCTAGCCTCCTACGAGCAGTACTTC
NA	NA	15	TRBJ1-2	TRBV2	CASSESPLGNYGYTF	TGTGCCAGCAGTGAAAGCCCCCTGGGGAACTATGGCTACACCTTC
TRBD2	many	15	TRBJ2-7	TRBV5-1	CASSLLAGGSYEQYF	TGCGCCAGCAGCTTACTAGCGGGGGGGTCCTACGAGCAGTACTTC
NA	NA	15	TRBJ1-1	TRBV7-9	CASSLATGFDTEAFF	TGTGCCAGCAGCTTAGCTACGGGGTTCGACACTGAAGCTTTCTTT
NA	NA	14	TRBJ2-1	TRBV4-1	CASSHPLISTEQFF	TGCGCCAGCAGCCACCCTCTCATCAGCACGGAGCAGTTCTTC
TRBD1	NA	18	TRBJ2-6	TRBV5-1	CASSGGGQGFSGANVLTF	TGCGCCAGCAGCGGGGGGGGACAGGGCTTCTCTGGGGCCAACGTCCTGACTTTC
NA	few	12	TRBJ2-5	TRBV29-1	CSVSAGRETQYF	TGCAGCGTCTCCGCCGGACGGGAGACCCAGTACTTC
NA	many	16	TRBJ2-2	TRBV30	CAWSVLGRSVTGELFF	TGTGCCTGGAGTGTACTCGGCCGATCGGTCACCGGGGAGCTGTTTTTT
NA	NA	16	TRBJ2-1	TRBV5-1	CASSLVKTGVYNEQFF	TGCGCCAGCAGCTTGGTGAAGACAGGCGTTTACAATGAGCAGTTCTTC
TRBD2	NA	17	TRBJ2-6	TRBV3-1	CASSQAGGALGANVLTF	TGTGCCAGCAGCCAAGCGGGGGGGGCCCTCGGGGCCAACGTCCTGACTTTC
NA	many	14	TRBJ1-5	TRBV5-1	CASSLGESNQPQHF	TGCGCCAGCAGCTTGGGCGAAAGCAATCAGCCCCAGCATTTT
NA	many	14	TRBJ1-5	TRBV20-1	CSASTEGRDQPQHF	TGCAGTGCTTCAACGGAGGGGAGGGATCAGCCCCAGCATTTT
NA	few	16	TRBJ2-7	TRBV6-1	CASSRYLDSRAYEQYF	TGTGCCAGCAGCCGATATTTGGACTCCCGCGCCTACGAGCAGTACTTC
TRBD1	NA	13	TRBJ1-2	TRBV10-3	CAISRQGDYGYTF	TGTGCCATCAGCCGACAGGGGGACTATGGCTACACCTTC
NA	few	15	TRBJ2-5	TRBV5-1	CASSLNAGSQETQYF	TGCGCCAGCAGCTTGAATGCAGGGTCCCAAGAGACCCAGTACTTC
NA	NA	14	TRBJ2-5	TRBV20-1	CSARLGASTKTQYF	TGCAGTGCTAGATTAGGGGCTTCCACAAAGACCCAGTACTTC
NA	NA	18	TRBJ1-4	TRBV4-2	CASSQEFWGGTANEKLFF	TGTGCCAGCAGCCAAGAGTTTTGGGGGGGGACGGCTAATGAAAAACTGTTTTTT
NA	many	13	TRBJ2-3	TRBV27	CASSLSPGDTQYF	TGTGCCAGCAGTTTATCCCCGGGAGATACGCAGTATTTT
NA	NA	14	TRBJ1-6	TRBV5-1	CASSWTAGNSPLHF	TGCGCCAGCAGCTGGACAGCGGGGAATTCACCCCTCCACTTT
NA	few	14	TRBJ1-1	TRBV7-9	CASSLARPNTEAFF	TGTGCCAGCAGCTTAGCGCGACCAAACACTGAAGCTTTCTTT
TRBD1	few	15	TRBJ2-2	TRBV7-9	CASSTDRVGTGELFF	TGTGCCAGCAGCACCGACAGGGTTGGGACCGGGGAGCTGTTTTTT
NA	NA	14	TRBJ1-1	TRBV5-1	CASSLEDWNTEAFF	TGCGCCAGCAGCTTGGAGGACTGGAACACTGAAGCTTTCTTT
TRBD1	many	14	TRBJ1-1	TRBV9	CASSARQGDTEAFF	TGTGCCAGCAGCGCGAGACAGGGCGACACTGAAGCTTTCTTT
NA	many	14	TRBJ1-4	TRBV27	CASSYYPTAEKLFF	TGTGCCAGCAGTTATTACCCGACAGCCGAAAAACTGTTTTTT
TRBD1	many	19	TRBJ2-6	TRBV5-8	CASSLSRDRVTGGANVLTF	TGTGCCAGCAGCTTGTCTCGGGACAGAGTAACCGGGGGGGCCAACGTCCTGACTTTC
NA	few	14	TRBJ1-1	TRBV6-5	CASSYSTGKAEAFF	TGTGCCAGCAGTTACTCGACTGGGAAAGCTGAAGCTTTCTTT
TRBD2	NA	15	TRBJ2-5	TRBV15	CATSSYGRGEETQYF	TGTGCCACCAGCAGCTATGGGCGGGGGGAAGAGACCCAGTACTTC
NA	few	14	TRBJ2-6	TRBV19	CASEDNSGANVLTF	TGTGCCAGTGAAGACAACTCTGGGGCCAACGTCCTGACTTTC
NA	many	11	TRBJ1-2	TRBV20-1	CSVRNRYGYTF	TGCAGTGTTAGGAACCGGTATGGCTACACCTTC
TRBD1	many	12	TRBJ2-1	TRBV20-1	CSATGGYNEQFF	TGCAGTGCAACAGGGGGTTACAATGAGCAGTTCTTC
TRBD2	many	18	TRBJ2-2	TRBV7-3	CASSPWTSGVSDTGELFF	TGTGCCAGCAGCCCCTGGACTAGCGGTGTCAGTGACACCGGGGAGCTGTTTTTT
NA	many	14	TRBJ1-2	TRBV3-1	CASSQEQEYYGYTF	TGTGCCAGCAGCCAAGAACAGGAGTACTATGGCTACACCTTC
TRBD1	NA	13	TRBJ1-2	TRBV29-1	CSVRTGDNYGYTF	TGCAGCGTCCGGACAGGAGATAACTATGGCTACACCTTC
NA	NA	16	TRBJ1-2	TRBV4-1	CASSQVRRSKYYGYTF	TGCGCCAGCAGCCAAGTCCGACGGAGCAAATACTATGGCTACACCTTC
NA	many	15	TRBJ2-7	TRBV3-1	CASSQAPIGSYEQYF	TGTGCCAGCAGCCAAGCACCGATCGGCTCCTACGAGCAGTACTTC
TRBD1	few	16	TRBJ2-5	TRBV10-1	CASSEGPSGGQETQYF	TGCGCCAGCAGTGAGGGGCCCTCAGGGGGCCAAGAGACCCAGTACTTC
TRBD1	NA	17	TRBJ1-1	TRBV6-5	CASSYVAGGAGTTEAFF	TGTGCCAGCAGTTACGTAGCAGGGGGCGCGGGAACCACTGAAGCTTTCTTT
TRBD2	many	13	TRBJ2-1	TRBV3-1	CASSPGLAGEQFF	TGTGCCAGCAGCCCGGGACTAGCGGGGGAGCAGTTCTTC
TRBD1	NA	13	TRBJ1-4	TRBV20-1	CSASGGHGEKLFF	TGCAGTGCTTCAGGGGGCCATGGGGAAAAACTGTTTTTT
TRBD1	NA	15	TRBJ2-5	TRBV5-1	CASSTDRDEQETQYF	TGCGCCAGCAGCACGGACAGGGACGAGCAAGAGACCCAGTACTTC
TRBD2	few	18	TRBJ2-4	TRBV5-1	CASSPGTSGGAPKNIQYF	TGCGCCAGCAGCCCCGGGACTAGCGGGGGGGCACCCAAAAACATTCAGTACTTC
NA	few	12	TRBJ2-1	TRBV14	CASSQWVNEQFF	TGTGCCAGCAGCCAATGGGTGAATGAGCAGTTCTTC
TRBD1	NA	13	TRBJ1-6	TRBV18	CATKGTANSPLHF	TGTGCCACCAAAGGGACAGCTAATTCACCCCTCCACTTT
TRBD2	few	17	TRBJ2-7	TRBV4-2	CASSHVTVGGSPYEQYF	TGTGCCAGCAGCCACGTGACTGTCGGGGGGTCGCCCTACGAGCAGTACTTC
NA	NA	11	TRBJ1-2	TRBV29-1	CSVVSGDGYTF	TGCAGCGTTGTATCGGGGGATGGCTACACCTTC
NA	NA	17	TRBJ2-1	TRBV16	CASSQSGGQGPYNEQFF	TGTGCCAGCAGCCAATCAGGCGGGCAGGGGCCCTACAATGAGCAGTTCTTC
NA	many	13	TRBJ2-2	TRBV3-1	CASSQTRTGELFF	TGTGCCAGCAGCCAAACTAGAACCGGGGAGCTGTTTTTT
NA	many	15	TRBJ2-7	TRBV5-1	CASSFLQESSYEQYF	TGCGCCAGCAGCTTCCTACAGGAGAGCTCCTACGAGCAGTACTTC
NA	many	12	TRBJ1-1	TRBV18	CASSPGPRGAFF	TGTGCCAGCTCACCAGGGCCGAGAGGAGCTTTCTTT
NA	many	11	TRBJ1-1	TRBV7-9	CASSSTTEAFF	TGTGCCAGCAGCTCAACGACTGAAGCTTTCTTT